The 14 T cell receptor beta chains below were found in one sample sequenced in a study of T cell responses to AZD1222 COVID-19 vaccine. Clones were read by immunoSEQ multiplex PCR, and TCRdb kept only the in-frame ones, dropping some. The data show around 140,000 clones, 92% seen once. This sample comprised peripheral blood, obtained on day 0 of AZD1222 vaccination. These receptors came from an adult in good health.

The chain is built from TRBV6-1 and TRBJ1-2; 7 bases line up with TRBD1. Germline loops: CDR1 MNHNS, CDR2 SASEGT. The CDR3 runs to 17 residues. J lost 2 bases, V lost 4 bases, and 13 bases had no gene match. CDR3 DNA sequence: TGTGCCAGCAGTGTCGGGGGACAGAACACTTTAAACTATGGCTACACCTTC. Translated, it gives CASSVGGQNTLNYGYTF.

V gene TRBV28 combines with J gene TRBJ1-2, with D uncertain. The V end was cut by 3 bases, the J end by 1 base, with 6 bases between. Germline lookup yields CDR1 MDHEN and CDR2 SYDVKM. This CDR3 region has 13 residues. CDR3 nucleotide sequence: TGTGCCAGCAGTTTGGAAGTTAACTATGGCTACACCTTC. This encodes CASSLEVNYGYTF.

The chain combines TRBV2 with TRBJ2-3; D is perhaps TRBD1 or TRBD2 (5 bases each). The CDR3 spans 15 residues. CDR1 is SNHLY, CDR2 FYNNEI, per germline. The germline V and J ends were trimmed by 6 bases and 3 bases, with 16 bases remaining between them. Here the CDR3 DNA reads TGTGCCAGCAGGGGGGACGAAATAACAACAGATACGCAGTATTTT. Translation gives CASRGDEITTDTQYF.

The V gene is TRBV7-9, the J gene TRBJ2-7; 13 bases match TRBD2. Trimming took 5 bases from V and 1 from J; bases not matched to a gene: 2. Germline CDR1 is SEHNR and CDR2 is FQNEAQ (reference sequence). CDR3 length: 15 residues. CDR3: CASSRTSGGSYEQYF. The CDR3 region has the DNA TGTGCCAGCAGCCGGACTAGCGGGGGATCCTACGAGCAGTACTTC.

The J gene is TRBJ2-1, the V gene TRBV18, with 10 bases aligning to TRBD2. With 1 base clipped from V and 5 bases from J, the junction kept 2 bases outside the gene matches. The CDR3 contains 15 residues. Per germline, CDR1 KGHSH and CDR2 LQKENI. CDR3 residues: CASSPRLAGDNEQFF. The CDR3 nucleotides are TGTGCCAGCTCACCACGACTAGCGGGTGACAATGAGCAGTTCTTC.

This clone has only one observation. This sequence joins TRBV12-3 or TRBV12-4 and TRBJ2-3; D may be TRBD2 (5 bases). The CDR3 covers 12 residues. V lost 6 bases and J 5 bases, leaving 9 bases between the germline ends. The CDR3 region is CASRLDVDTQYF. For the CDR3, the DNA is TGTGCCAGCAGACTAGACGTAGATACGCAGTATTTT.

J is TRBJ1-5 and V is TRBV6-4; D is possibly TRBD1 (5 bases). CDR1 is MRHNA and CDR2 is SNTAGT in the germline V gene. V was clipped by 6 bases and J by 0 bases, with 9 bases between them. The CDR3 length is 14 residues. The CDR3 sequence: CASSQTDSNQPQHF. The CDR3, as DNA: TGTGCCAGCAGCCAGACAGATAGCAATCAGCCCCAGCATTTT.

V gene TRBV3-1 (or the pseudogene TRBV3-2) combines with J gene TRBJ1-2, with a possible D match to TRBD1 (6 bases). This CDR3 is 15 amino acids long. Trimming removed 3 bases at V and 8 bases at J, with 19 bases between. Germline loops: CDR1 LGHDT, CDR2 YNNKEL (reference sequence). This CDR3 reads CASSHTKGGADGYTF. Written as DNA, the CDR3 is TGTGCCAGCAGCCATACCAAGGGGGGCGCGGACGGCTACACCTTC.

The chain employs TRBV5-1 and TRBJ1-2, with D possibly being TRBD1 (6 bases). Germline V gene sequence: CDR1 SGHRS, CDR2 YFSETQ. The length of the CDR3 is 13 residues. The V and J ends lost 4 bases and 5 bases respectively, with 12 bases between them. The CDR3 DNA reads TGCGCCAGCAGCCCGGAAGGGGGATATGGCTACACCTTC. Its protein product is CASSPEGGYGYTF.

The chain recombines TRBV18 with TRBJ1-1; 12 bases map to TRBD1. V lost 6 bases to trimming and J lost 10 bases; unmatched junction nucleotides: 9. This CDR3 is 14 amino acids long. The germline V gene has CDR1 KGHSH and CDR2 LQKENI. This chain's CDR3 is CASSLGQGARGAFF. The CDR3 nucleotides are TGTGCCAGCTCCCTGGGACAGGGGGCGCGCGGAGCTTTCTTT.

This clone was observed a single time. V is TRBV28 and J is TRBJ2-5, with D perhaps TRBD2 (5 bases). V gave up 11 bases and J gave up 5 bases, with 21 bases separating them. The germline V gene has CDR1 MDHEN and CDR2 SYDVKM. The CDR3 runs to 14 residues. DNA of the CDR3: TGTGCCGTGGGAGACCGGGTCGAGTTGGAGACCCAGTACTTC. Translation gives CAVGDRVELETQYF.

The chain links TRBV28 to TRBJ1-1, with D uncertain. Germline CDR1 reads MDHEN; CDR2 reads SYDVKM. V lost 5 bases to trimming and J lost 0 bases, with 7 bases between them. The CDR3 has 13 amino acids. CDR3 nucleotide sequence: TGTGCCAGCAGTCTCGGCTTGAACACTGAAGCTTTCTTT. Translation gives CASSLGLNTEAFF.

V gene TRBV3-1 (or the pseudogene TRBV3-2) combines with J gene TRBJ2-7; D gene unclear. The CDR3 is 15 residues long. Germline V gene data show CDR1 as LGHDT and CDR2 as YNNKEL (reference sequence). The V and J ends lost 1 base and 0 bases respectively, with 10 bases between them. The CDR3 DNA is TGTGCCAGCAGCCAAGGCCTGGTGCCCTCCTACGAGCAGTACTTC. Translation: CASSQGLVPSYEQYF.

The rearrangement joins TRBV3-1 (or the pseudogene TRBV3-2) to TRBJ1-2; D ambiguous. The CDR3 extends over 15 amino acids. V lost 0 bases and J 3 bases, leaving 11 bases between the germline ends. Germline V CDR1 and CDR2: LGHDT, YNNKEL (reference sequence). The CDR3 nucleotides read TGTGCCAGCAGCCAAGATGAGCCCAAGTACTATGGCTACACCTTC. Residues: CASSQDEPKYYGYTF.